The source of this T cell receptor beta chain is a study of OX40 agonist ivuxolimab in advanced cancers. Study context: Ivuxolimab is an agonistic anti-OX40 (CD134) antibody, and patients were treated with it. In three patients, partial responses were observed, one with hepatocellular carcinoma and two with cutaneous melanoma. Study-level results: Expanded clones were, on average, more numerous in CD8+ T cells than in CD4+.

A note on this clone: Its antigen remains unknown.

The CDR3 runs 17 residues. In germline, CDR1 is MGHRA, CDR2 YSYEKL. The V and J ends lost 1 base and 3 bases, in that order; junction bases with no gene match: 4. Samples of blood were obtained at baseline, on cycle 4 day 1, and on cycle 7 day 1. TCRdb's table, derived via immunoSEQ multiplex PCR, lists solely in-frame clones and lacks some. The repertoire holds fewer than 40,000 clones, over 75% seen once, with 11% in the top ten. This TCR derives from an adult with an advanced solid tumor such as melanoma, head and neck, liver or kidney cancer. The sample here was CD4+ or CD8+ T cells sorted from blood, taken in a trial of the OX40 agonist ivuxolimab. The rearrangement joins TRBV4-1 to TRBJ2-2; 11 bases are shared with TRBD1. In nucleotides, the CDR3 is TGCGCCAGCAGCCAAGGAGGACAGGGGGCCTACACCGGGGAGCTGTTTTTT. Translation: CASSQGGQGAYTGELFF.